These 20 T cell receptor beta chains were all obtained from the same sample, sequenced in a study of T cells after yellow fever vaccination. In TCRdb, the 5' RACE reads were re-called with MiXCR into one record per CDR3 protein. The sample yields 250,000 or so distinct CDR3 sequences, about 3.5% seen once. The sample was PBMCs, taken 15 days after the yellow fever booster vaccination. The receptors stem from a man between 18 and 35 years old who received the YFV17D yellow fever vaccine.

This clonotype was recorded at least ten times. The chain is built from TRBV24-1 and TRBJ2-5, with a possible D match to TRBD2 (5 bases). CDR3 length: 14 amino acids. The V gene lost 1 base and the J gene lost 3 bases, with 8 bases spanning the gap. Germline V lookup: CDR1 KGHDR, CDR2 SFDVKD. In nucleotides, the CDR3 is TGTGCCACCAGTGATTTCCGGGGTGAAGAGACCCAGTACTTC. Its translation is CATSDFRGEETQYF.

This clonotype was recorded many times. This chain joins TRBV5-4 and TRBJ2-1; unclear D gene. Germline V CDR1 and CDR2: SGHNT, YYREEE (reference sequence). This CDR3 has 16 amino acids. V shed 4 bases and J shed 1 base, with 15 bases lying between them. CDR3 in amino acids: CASSPRTELSYNEQFF. Written as DNA, the CDR3 is TGTGCCAGCAGCCCCCGAACAGAGTTATCCTACAATGAGCAGTTCTTC.

The table lists this clonotype with many counts. The chain is built from TRBV27 and TRBJ1-6, with unresolved D. Germline assignment: CDR1 MNHEY and CDR2 SMNVEV (reference sequence). This CDR3 is 15 amino acids long. V shed 2 bases and J shed 4 bases, with 9 bases lying between them. The CDR3 here is CASSLGREYNSPLHF. In DNA, the CDR3 is TGTGCCAGCAGTTTAGGGAGAGAATATAATTCACCCCTCCACTTT.

This clonotype was seen repeatedly, ten times or more. The V gene is TRBV5-4, the J gene TRBJ1-4; 8 nucleotides match TRBD1. Germline values: CDR1 SGHNT, CDR2 YYREEE (reference sequence). The CDR3 is 15 amino acids. Losses at the gene ends were 4 bases for V and 7 bases for J; bases not matched to a gene: 9. The DNA for the CDR3 is TGTGCCAGCAGCCTTTGGACAGGGAAGGGTGAAAAACTGTTTTTT. Amino acid sequence: CASSLWTGKGEKLFF.

This clonotype was seen a few times. J is TRBJ2-7 and V is TRBV12-3 or TRBV12-4, with unresolved D. The length of the CDR3 is 12 residues. V dropped 3 bases and J dropped 4 bases, with 7 bases sitting between them. As DNA, the CDR3 is TGTGCCAGCAGTTTCAGAGCTTACGAGCAGTACTTC. Its translation: CASSFRAYEQYF.

This clonotype was detected ten times or more. The chain carries TRBV12-3 or TRBV12-4 and TRBJ2-7; no definite D call. CDR3 length: 13 residues. V was pared by 3 bases and J by 0 bases, with 6 bases between. The CDR3 nucleotides are TGTGCCAGCAGTTTGGTTAACTCCTACGAGCAGTACTTC. Translating gives CASSLVNSYEQYF.

This clonotype was seen many times. The gene calls are TRBV7-2 and TRBJ2-7; no clear D gene. Trimming cost V 7 bases and J 0 bases, with 13 bases left between them. The V gene's germline CDR1 is SGHTA and CDR2 FQGNSA. The CDR3 loop spans 14 amino acids. CDR3 residues: CASTRNSYSYEQYF. The CDR3 nucleotides read TGTGCCAGCACCAGGAACTCCTACTCCTACGAGCAGTACTTC.

This clonotype was recorded at least ten times. The genes are TRBV6-5 and TRBJ2-2; D unclear. This CDR3 is built from 15 residues. Trimming stripped 2 bases from V and 4 bases from J, with 11 bases between. From germline, CDR1 is MNHEY and CDR2 SVGAGI. DNA for the CDR3: TGTGCCAGCAGTTACACAGATGCTGTCACCGGGGAGCTGTTTTTT. It translates to CASSYTDAVTGELFF.

This clonotype has just a few counts. The V call is TRBV19, the J call TRBJ1-5; D is unresolved. The germline CDR1 and CDR2 sequences are LNHDA and SQIVND (reference sequence). CDR3 size: 13 residues. Trimming shortened V by 0 bases and J by 9 bases, and 9 bases separated the two germline ends. The CDR3 spells CASSIDLRLPQHF. The CDR3 bases are TGTGCCAGTAGTATAGATCTTAGGCTGCCCCAGCATTTT. The variable domain in full, with the rest retrieved from reference TRBV19 and TRBJ1-5, is DGGITQSPKYLFRKEGQNVTLSCEQNLNHDAMYWYRQDPGQGLRLIYYSQIVNDFQKGDIAEGYSVSREKKESFPLTVTSAQKNPTAFYLCASSIDLRLPQHFGDGTRLSIL.

This clonotype was seen ten or more times. CDR3 amino acids: CASGLGMGTDTQYF. The CDR3 DNA is TGTGCCAGCGGCCTAGGAATGGGCACAGATACGCAGTATTTT. The chain couples TRBV12-3 or TRBV12-4 to TRBJ2-3; D not certain. CDR3 length: 14 amino acids. Trimming pared 8 bases from V and 1 base from J, leaving 13 bases between.

This clonotype was counted many times. The chain combines TRBV20-1 with TRBJ2-4; TRBD1 matches 7 bases. The CDR3 totals 13 residues. V was pared by 8 bases and J by 8 bases, with 12 bases of the junction left unmatched. Germline V gene lookup returns CDR1 DFQATT and CDR2 SNEGSKA (reference sequence). The CDR3 region is CSPKLTGRDIQYF. Here the CDR3 DNA reads TGCAGTCCGAAATTGACAGGGCGGGACATTCAGTACTTC.

There are many counts of this clonotype. The chain recombines TRBV5-6 with TRBJ1-2; D is ambiguous. The CDR3 sequence is 12 residues long. Germline V CDR1 and CDR2: SGHDT, YYEEEE. Trimming removed 1 base from V and 3 bases from J, with 4 bases in between. This CDR3 is CASSLTHYGYTF. The CDR3 coding sequence is TGTGCCAGCAGCTTGACCCACTATGGCTACACCTTC. The full variable domain, completed using reference TRBV5-6 and TRBJ1-2, is DAGVTQSPTHLIKTRGQQVTLRCSPKSGHDTVSWYQQALGQGPQFIFQYYEEEERQRGNFPDRFSGHQFPNYSSELNVNALLLGDSALYLCASSLTHYGYTFGSGTRLTVV.

This clonotype was detected ten times or more. J is TRBJ2-7 and V is TRBV2; TRBD2 aligns across 7 bases. Per the germline V gene, CDR1 is SNHLY and CDR2 is FYNNEI. The V gene end was trimmed by 8 bases and the J gene end by 4 bases; junction bases not matched to a gene: 2. The CDR3 extends over 11 amino acids. The CDR3 loop is CASELAYEQYV. In DNA form, the CDR3 reads TGTGCCAGCGAACTAGCGTACGAGCAGTACGTC.

Ten or more counts support this clonotype. V is TRBV4-1 and J is TRBJ1-2; D is undetermined. V dropped 0 bases and J dropped 11 bases, with 13 bases sitting between them. Germline CDR1 MGHRA, CDR2 YSYEKL. The CDR3 length is 13 residues. The chain's CDR3 is CASSQDLSGGYTF. CDR3 coding DNA: TGCGCCAGCAGCCAAGATTTGTCCGGTGGATACACCTTC.

Ten or more counts support this clonotype. The chain links TRBV5-1 to TRBJ2-3; 10 bases are shared with TRBD1. This CDR3 contains 14 residues. Germline CDR1 and CDR2: SGHRS and YFSETQ. The V and J ends lost 0 bases and 6 bases, in that order; junction bases with no gene match: 1. DNA of the CDR3: TGCGCCAGCAGCTTGGAGGACAGGGGGGATACGCAGTATTTT. Its translation is CASSLEDRGDTQYF. The full variable domain, rest sourced from reference TRBV5-1 and TRBJ2-3, is KAGVTQTPRYLIKTRGQQVTLSCSPISGHRSVSWYQQTPGQGLQFLFEYFSETQRNKGNFPGRFSGRQFSNSRSEMNVSTLELGDSALYLCASSLEDRGDTQYFGPGTRLTVL.

This clonotype was recorded at least ten times. In DNA form, the CDR3 reads TGTGCCATCAGTGAGTCGCATGGAAACACCATATATTTT. This translates into CAISESHGNTIYF. The rearrangement joins TRBV10-3 to TRBJ1-3; D remains ambiguous. The CDR3 totals 13 residues. The germline gives CDR1 ENHRY, CDR2 SYGVKD. Trimming took off 0 bases at V and 3 bases at J, with 3 bases between the two ends.

Ten or more counts support this clonotype. The rearrangement joins TRBV20-1 to TRBJ2-1; D may correspond to TRBD1 or TRBD2 (6 bases each). V lost 3 bases to trimming and J lost 6 bases, with 21 bases between them. This CDR3 contains 16 residues. CDR1 is DFQATT and CDR2 is SNEGSKA in the germline V gene (reference sequence). CDR3 nucleotides: TGCAGTGCTAGTGCGGGCCCCTGGACAGCGGGCAATGAGCAGTTCTTC. Its translation is CSASAGPWTAGNEQFF.

This clonotype was seen many times. The CDR3 sequence: CASNRNQETQYF. In DNA, the CDR3 is TGTGCCAGCAATCGGAACCAAGAGACCCAGTACTTC. The V gene is TRBV28, the J gene TRBJ2-5; no reliable D call. V was clipped by 7 bases and J by 0 bases, with 6 bases between them. Germline V gene data show CDR1 as MDHEN and CDR2 as SYDVKM. The CDR3 covers 12 residues.

This clonotype was counted at least ten times. CDR3 sequence (DNA): TGCAGTTCCCCGGGGTCACACAATGGGAACATTCAGTACTTC. This sequence encodes CSSPGSHNGNIQYF. The chain recombines TRBV20-1 with TRBJ2-4; tentatively, D is TRBD2 (5 bases). This CDR3 region has 14 residues. The germline gives CDR1 DFQATT, CDR2 SNEGSKA (reference sequence). Trimming left V 8 bases short and J 7 bases short, with 21 bases between.

This clonotype occurred many times. This chain joins TRBV5-6 and TRBJ1-4; D gene ambiguous. Per the germline V gene, CDR1 is SGHDT and CDR2 is YYEEEE. Between the trimmed V and J ends, which lost 0 bases and 8 bases, there was a span of 8 bases. This CDR3 region has 13 residues. In DNA, the CDR3 is TGTGCCAGCAGCTTGGTCATGGGAGAAAAACTGTTTTTT. Translating gives CASSLVMGEKLFF.